One and the same sample provided the 15 T cell receptor beta chains below, sequenced in a study of siplizumab effects on memory and regulatory T cells. Measured with immunoSEQ multiplex PCR; TCRdb has only the in-frame clones, and not every one. The table records about 100,000 clones, nearly 95% of them present only once. Material for sequencing was non-Treg CD4+ T cells sorted from blood. Source of these receptors: a human donor in good health.

The rearrangement uses TRBV6-6 and TRBJ2-2; D is unresolved. The CDR3 totals 14 residues. Trimming cost V 0 bases and J 8 bases, with 10 bases left between them. Per the germline V gene, CDR1 is MNHNY and CDR2 is SVGAGI (reference sequence). CDR3 sequence (DNA): TGTGCCAGCAGTTACTCTTGGGGTAGGGGGGAGCTGTTTTTT. Translated: CASSYSWGRGELFF.

The J gene is TRBJ1-1, the V gene TRBV5-6; maybe TRBD1 (5 bases). This CDR3 has 15 amino acids. From germline, CDR1 is SGHDT and CDR2 YYEEEE. The V gene lost 0 bases and the J gene lost 6 bases, with 15 bases spanning the gap. Here the CDR3 reads CASSLAQGGLAEAFF. As DNA, the CDR3 is TGTGCCAGCAGCTTGGCGCAGGGAGGCTTGGCTGAAGCTTTCTTT.

The DNA of the CDR3 is TGCAGCGTTGGGGACAGGGGGCGCAGAAACTATGGCTACACCTTC. Its translation is CSVGDRGRRNYGYTF. This sequence joins TRBV29-1 and TRBJ1-2; 12 bases match TRBD1. Germline V lookup: CDR1 SQVTM, CDR2 ANQGSEA. The CDR3 is 15 amino acids. With V trimmed by 4 bases and J by 2 bases, 5 bases remained unmatched.

The chain uses TRBV14 and TRBJ2-4; D perhaps matches TRBD1 (6 bases). CDR1 and CDR2 (germline): SGHDN, FVKESK. V was trimmed by 4 bases and J by 6 bases, leaving 19 bases between them. The CDR3 extends over 16 amino acids. The CDR3 here is CASSRQKRGNLNIQYF. CDR3 DNA sequence: TGTGCCAGCAGCCGGCAGAAGAGGGGGAACCTAAACATTCAGTACTTC.

The chain uses TRBV5-1 and TRBJ1-2; D remains unclear. CDR3 length equals 13 residues. CDR1 is SGHRS, CDR2 YFSETQ, per germline. Deletions cut 0 bases from V and 2 bases from J, with 5 bases between. In DNA, the CDR3 is TGCGCCAGCAGCTTGGAACAGAACTATGGCTACACCTTC. Translation: CASSLEQNYGYTF.

The chain employs TRBV18 and TRBJ2-3; D is uncertain. The V end lost 3 bases, the J end lost 2 bases, and 6 bases lay between the germline ends. CDR3 size: 13 residues. The germline V gene encodes CDR1 KGHSH and CDR2 LQKENI. CDR3 bases: TGTGCCAGCTCACCTAAATTCACAGATACGCAGTATTTT. Its translation: CASSPKFTDTQYF.

This sequence joins TRBV7-2 and TRBJ2-7, with 7 bases fitting TRBD1. Looked up from germline, CDR1 is SGHTA and CDR2 is FQGNSA. CDR3 length: 14 residues. V lost 4 bases to trimming and J lost 2 bases; unmatched junction nucleotides: 5. The CDR3 loop is CASSSRQGPYEQYF. The CDR3 nucleotides are TGTGCCAGCAGCTCCAGACAGGGACCCTACGAGCAGTACTTC.

The chain uses TRBV28 and TRBJ2-7; D is uncertain. V shed 2 bases and J shed 3 bases, with 2 bases lying between them. In germline, CDR1 is MDHEN, CDR2 SYDVKM. The CDR3 has 11 amino acids. CDR3 DNA: TGTGCCAGCAGTTTAGGCTACGAGCAGTACTTC. Residues: CASSLGYEQYF.

V is TRBV18 and J is TRBJ2-7, with 9 positions matching TRBD1. This CDR3 is built from 13 residues. Germline V gives CDR1 KGHSH, CDR2 LQKENI. The ends lost 5 bases at V and 5 bases at J; junction bases unmatched: 4. The CDR3 here is CASSKGQGNEQYF. CDR3 nucleotide sequence: TGTGCCAGCTCAAAGGGACAGGGTAACGAGCAGTACTTC.

The genes are TRBV2 and TRBJ2-3; D tentatively fits TRBD1 or TRBD2 (5 bases each). Trimming took off 1 base at V and 0 bases at J, with 11 bases between the two ends. Germline assignment: CDR1 SNHLY and CDR2 FYNNEI. This CDR3 contains 16 residues. The CDR3 region has the DNA TGTGCCAGCAGTGAAGGCTGGGGCGGGAGCACAGATACGCAGTATTTT. This translates into CASSEGWGGSTDTQYF.

The V gene is TRBV28, the J gene TRBJ1-5; TRBD1 is a possible D gene (5 bases). CDR3 length equals 15 residues. V gave up 5 bases and J gave up 4 bases, with 15 bases separating them. Germline V gives CDR1 MDHEN, CDR2 SYDVKM. The CDR3 protein is CASSGGRTVNQPQHF. In DNA, the CDR3 is TGTGCCAGCAGTGGGGGACGTACGGTGAATCAGCCCCAGCATTTT.

This rearrangement joins TRBV6-1 to TRBJ1-5; D unresolved. The CDR3 is made up of 15 amino acids. Per the germline V gene, CDR1 is MNHNS and CDR2 is SASEGT. V dropped 5 bases and J dropped 2 bases, with 13 bases sitting between them. CDR3 coding DNA: TGTGCCAGCAGTCTGGGCCTCCTCGGCAATCAGCCCCAGCATTTT. It is translated as CASSLGLLGNQPQHF.

The chain links TRBV6-5 to TRBJ1-5, with 8 bases fitting TRBD1. J was trimmed by 5 bases and V by 6 bases; bases with no gene match: 9. The CDR3 has 15 residues. CDR1 and CDR2 (germline): MNHEY, SVGAGI. As DNA, the CDR3 is TGTGCCAGCAGCCGCCAGATGACAGGGGATCAGCCCCAGCATTTT. Translated, it gives CASSRQMTGDQPQHF.

This clone appeared once. The rearrangement uses TRBV7-8 and TRBJ2-7; TRBD1 matches at 7 bases. The germline gives CDR1 SGHVS, CDR2 FQNEAQ. V was clipped by 5 bases and J by 2 bases; unmatched bases: 9. The CDR3 length is 15 residues. Written as DNA, the CDR3 is TGTGCCAGCAGCCTCGACAGGGCCCTCACCTACGAGCAGTACTTC. This codes for CASSLDRALTYEQYF. Supplemented by reference TRBV7-8 and TRBJ2-7, the full variable domain reads GAGVSQSPRYKVAKRGQDVALRCDPISGHVSLFWYQQALGQGPEFLTYFQNEAQLDKSGLPSDRFFAERPEGSVSTLKIQRTQQEDSAVYLCASSLDRALTYEQYFGPGTRLTVT.

The rearrangement uses TRBV29-1 and TRBJ2-7, with D maybe TRBD2 (5 bases). Deletions cut 1 base from V and 6 bases from J, with 10 bases between. The CDR3 is 12 residues long. Germline CDR1 and CDR2: SQVTM and ANQGSEA. The CDR3 DNA reads TGCAGCGTTGAAGGGCCGGGAACCGAGCAGTACTTC. The encoded protein is CSVEGPGTEQYF.